These T cell receptor beta chains were read from a single sample in a study of beta chain features in type 1 diabetes. Clones were sequenced by immunoSEQ multiplex PCR, and TCRdb holds only the in-frame ones, with some missing. Among nearly 250,000 clones, roughly 14% were seen once, and the ten largest hold approximately 0.024%. Sequences were obtained from naive CD4+ T cells from blood. The receptors were sampled from a woman between 35 and 50 years old in good health. Both conserved end residues are part of each CDR3. The D gene is left open where the match is weak. Size values are once, few and many counts, or a class for expanded clones, and some rows have none.

>TRBJ1-4|TRBV4-1|.|.
CASRHRVPALNEKLFF
TGCGCCAGCCGTCACAGGGTCCCCGCCCTTAATGAAAAACTGTTTTTT
>TRBJ1-6|TRBV2|.|.
CASIASSYNSPLHF
TGTGCCAGCATAGCAAGCTCCTATAATTCACCCCTCCACTTT
>TRBJ2-7|TRBV6-5|.|TRBD1
CASRDDTGGGEQYF
TGTGCCAGCAGAGACGATACAGGGGGCGGCGAGCAGTACTTC
>TRBJ2-7|TRBV9|.|.
CASSLEAASNRVYEQYF
TGTGCCAGCAGCTTAGAGGCGGCCTCCAACCGGGTCTACGAGCAGTACTTC
>TRBJ2-4|TRBV28|few|TRBD2
CASSFSGRKALNIQYF
TGTGCCAGCAGTTTTAGCGGGCGTAAAGCCTTAAACATTCAGTACTTC
>TRBJ2-3|TRBV9|.|.
CASNVASADTQYF
TGTGCCAGCAACGTAGCCTCAGCAGATACGCAGTATTTT
>TRBJ2-5|TRBV7-2|.|TRBD2
CASSLYSGGGQETQYF
TGTGCCAGCAGCTTATATAGCGGGGGGGGCCAAGAGACCCAGTACTTC
>TRBJ2-3|TRBV2|few|TRBD2
CASRGRLAGDTQYF
TGTGCCAGCAGGGGCAGACTAGCGGGAGATACGCAGTATTTT
>TRBJ2-3|TRBV5-1|.|TRBD2
CASRVPGLAGTDTQYF
TGCGCCAGCAGAGTCCCGGGACTAGCTGGAACAGATACGCAGTATTTT
>TRBJ1-1|TRBV2|few|TRBD1
CASSTDRFNTEAFF
TGTGCCAGCAGTACGGACAGGTTCAACACTGAAGCTTTCTTT
>TRBJ1-2|TRBV6-5|.|.
CASSRTTGNHGYTF
TGTGCCAGCAGTCGAACTACAGGGAACCATGGCTACACCTTC
>TRBJ1-1|TRBV29-1|.|TRBD1
CSVEEIDRGPEAFF
TGCAGCGTTGAAGAGATCGACAGGGGGCCTGAAGCTTTCTTT
>TRBJ2-7|TRBV5-1|.|TRBD1
CASSSRDRGSEQYF
TGCGCCAGCAGCTCCCGGGACAGGGGAAGCGAGCAGTACTTC
>TRBJ2-2|TRBV14|few|TRBD1
CASSLTGGLDTGELFF
TGTGCCAGCAGCCTGACAGGGGGCCTGGACACCGGGGAGCTGTTTTTT
>TRBJ2-7|TRBV5-6|few|.
CASSLTGTRAHEQYF
TGTGCCAGCAGCTTGACCGGGACAAGGGCTCACGAGCAGTACTTC
>TRBJ2-4|TRBV6-6|many|.
CASSPPGSIQYF
TGTGCCAGCAGTCCTCCGGGGAGCATTCAGTACTTC
>TRBJ2-7|TRBV13|.|.
CASSLAGERDFYEQYF
TGTGCCAGCAGCTTAGCTGGGGAGAGGGATTTCTACGAGCAGTACTTC
>TRBJ2-7|TRBV7-9|few|TRBD1
CASSGNQGESYEQYF
TGTGCCAGCAGCGGAAACCAGGGGGAGTCCTACGAGCAGTACTTC
>TRBJ2-6|TRBV18|.|.
CASSPPTGANVLTF
TGTGCCAGCTCACCACCTACTGGGGCCAACGTCCTGACTTTC
>TRBJ2-5|TRBV7-2|few|TRBD2
CASSSRGILAGWETQYF
TGTGCCAGCAGCTCCAGAGGGATACTAGCGGGGTGGGAGACCCAGTACTTC
>TRBJ2-3|TRBV2|.|.
CASNRGSSTDTQYF
TGTGCCAGCAATCGGGGGAGCAGCACAGATACGCAGTATTTT
>TRBJ2-7|TRBV11-2|.|TRBD1
CASSPDRVRGEQYF
TGTGCCAGCAGCCCCGACAGGGTGAGAGGTGAGCAGTACTTC
>TRBJ2-1|TRBV20-1|many|.
CSANSVNEQFF
TGCAGTGCGAATAGCGTGAATGAGCAGTTCTTC
>TRBJ1-2|TRBV2|.|.
CASTEGAGYGYTF
TGTGCCAGCACGGAAGGGGCCGGGTATGGCTACACCTTC
>TRBJ1-2|TRBV5-6|few|TRBD1
CASSWRGQAGGYTF
TGTGCCAGCAGCTGGAGGGGACAGGCGGGGGGCTACACCTTC